This T cell receptor beta chain originates from a study of blood T cell repertoires in COVID-19. Source study methods: How many nucleated cells were present was estimated from reference gene primer amplification. Clones were read by immunoSEQ multiplex PCR, and TCRdb kept only the in-frame ones, dropping some. V and J calls and clone size are given by that table; D and trimming were obtained from the DNA. The table has 40,000 to 45,000 clones, roughly 90% seen once. V trimming: 3 bases; J trimming: 3 bases; junction bases outside the gene matches: 4. The germline CDR1 and CDR2 sequences are KGHSH and LQKENI. CDR3 length: 16 amino acids.

Sequenced: peripheral blood. This sequence originates from a man aged 60-69 years with active COVID-19. The chain is built from TRBV18 and TRBJ2-2; 10 bases fit TRBD1. As DNA, the CDR3 is TGTGCCAGCTCACCGATGGGACAGGGGTACACCGGGGAGCTGTTTTTT. Its translation is CASSPMGQGYTGELFF.